This section outlines one TCR beta chain sequence together with its context. This specimen belongs to a study of shared clonotypes between healthy human individuals. Per the germline V gene, CDR1 is ENHRY and CDR2 is SYGVKD. The V gene lost 4 bases and the J gene lost 1 base, with 11 bases spanning the gap. This CDR3 spans 15 amino acids. Profiled with immunoSEQ multiplex PCR; TCRdb holds only in-frame clones, not every one. This sample yields a few million clones, of which over 85% are seen a single time; more than 0.12% belongs to the top ten. Sequencing was performed on naive CD4+ T cells sorted from blood. The subset denotes: CD45RA+ positively selected. This chain uses TRBV10-3 with TRBJ2-1; D not resolved. The receptor's source is a man in his late teens or twenties in good health. The CDR3 coding sequence is TGTGCCATCAGTGTTGGCAGTCTTTCCTACAATGAGCAGTTCTTC. Protein sequence: CAISVGSLSYNEQFF.